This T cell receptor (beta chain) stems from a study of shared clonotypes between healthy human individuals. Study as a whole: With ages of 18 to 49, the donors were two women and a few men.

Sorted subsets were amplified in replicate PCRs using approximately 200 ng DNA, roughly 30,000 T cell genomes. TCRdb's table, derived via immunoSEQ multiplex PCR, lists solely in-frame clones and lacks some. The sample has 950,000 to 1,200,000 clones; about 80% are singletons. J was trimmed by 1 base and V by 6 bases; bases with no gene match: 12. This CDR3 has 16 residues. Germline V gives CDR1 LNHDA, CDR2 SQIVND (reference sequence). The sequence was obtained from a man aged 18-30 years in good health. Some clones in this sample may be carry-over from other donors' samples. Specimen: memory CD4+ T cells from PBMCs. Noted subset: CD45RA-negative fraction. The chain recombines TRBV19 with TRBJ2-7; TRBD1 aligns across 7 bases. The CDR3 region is CASRYDSGTASYEQYF. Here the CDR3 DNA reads TGTGCCAGTAGGTACGATTCCGGGACAGCATCCTACGAGCAGTACTTC.